Presented here are 27 T cell receptor beta chains from one specimen sequenced in a study of shared clonotypes between healthy human individuals. Sequencing was performed with immunoSEQ multiplex PCR; in TCRdb, only in-frame clones are kept and a portion is missing. The sample gives 700,000 or so clones, approximately 79% of which show up once; 1.8% is in the top ten. Sequenced input: memory CD4+ T cells sorted from blood. Subset specified: CD45RA-negative fraction. All receptors derive from a young woman in good health.

This chain joins TRBV7-3 and TRBJ1-1, with 8 nucleotides matching TRBD1. The trim removed 4 bases at V and 5 bases at J, leaving 9 bases unmatched. The CDR3 covers 15 residues. The germline V gene encodes CDR1 SGHTA and CDR2 FQGTGA. CDR3 sequence reads: CASSSQGAGTTEAFF. In DNA, the CDR3 is TGTGCCAGCAGCTCCCAGGGGGCAGGGACGACTGAAGCTTTCTTT.

This clone has a count of ten or more. This chain connects TRBV6-1 to TRBJ1-5; D is undetermined. Germline V gene data show CDR1 as MNHNS and CDR2 as SASEGT. This CDR3 is 14 amino acids long. The ends were cut back, 0 bases at V and 15 bases at J, with 18 bases in the middle. This CDR3 is CASSEAGISAPPHF. CDR3 nucleotide sequence: TGTGCCAGCAGTGAAGCCGGAATATCAGCCCCACCGCATTTT.

A few counts support this clone. J is TRBJ2-7 and V is TRBV10-1; 9 bases agree with TRBD1. The CDR3 has 15 amino acids. Germline V gene lookup returns CDR1 WNHNN and CDR2 SYGVQD (reference sequence). V trimming: 8 bases; J trimming: 5 bases; junction bases outside the gene matches: 13. CDR3 amino acids: CASSRGGTGLHEQYF. The CDR3 DNA follows: TGCGCCAGCTCCCGGGGAGGGACAGGGTTGCACGAGCAGTACTTC.

The chain carries TRBV19 and TRBJ1-1; 7 nucleotides match TRBD1. Germline V gene sequence: CDR1 LNHDA, CDR2 SQIVND (reference sequence). J gave up 6 bases and V 5 bases, and 3 bases lay outside the gene matches. This CDR3 spans 12 amino acids. The CDR3 protein is CASSPTGPEAFF. In DNA, the CDR3 is TGTGCCAGTAGTCCGACAGGGCCTGAAGCTTTCTTT.

The chain joins TRBV27 to TRBJ2-2, with a possible D match to TRBD1 (6 bases). The CDR3 runs 15 residues. Germline CDR1 and CDR2: MNHEY and SMNVEV (reference sequence). Trimming shortened V by 6 bases and J by 0 bases, and 11 bases separated the two germline ends. The DNA of the CDR3 is TGTGCCAGCAGCAAGGGGACAACGAACACCGGGGAGCTGTTTTTT. Translating gives CASSKGTTNTGELFF.

This CDR3 reads CASSGTGSRNYGYTF. CDR3 sequence (DNA): TGTGCCAGCAGCGGGACAGGGTCCAGGAACTATGGCTACACCTTC. This chain links TRBV28 with TRBJ1-2; 9 nucleotides agree with TRBD1. The germline CDR1 and CDR2 sequences are MDHEN and SYDVKM. Losses at the gene ends were 6 bases for V and 2 bases for J; bases not matched to a gene: 7. CDR3 length: 15 residues.

The chain is built from TRBV19 and TRBJ2-7; 8 bases are shared with TRBD1. Per the germline V gene, CDR1 is LNHDA and CDR2 is SQIVND (reference sequence). The CDR3 contains 13 residues. V shed 9 bases and J 5 bases; nucleotides not matched to a gene: 9. For the CDR3, the DNA is TGTGCCAGCAGAGGGACAGGAGCCCACGAGCAGTACTTC. Amino acids: CASRGTGAHEQYF.

The chain employs TRBV6-6 and TRBJ2-7, with TRBD1 as a possible D gene (6 bases). The CDR3 is made up of 15 amino acids. Deletions cut 6 bases from V and 5 bases from J, with 20 bases between. CDR1 is MNHNY and CDR2 is SVGAGI in the germline V gene (reference sequence). CDR3 loop: CASSPPERGLNEQYF. For the CDR3, the DNA is TGTGCCAGCAGCCCCCCGGAGAGGGGGTTAAACGAGCAGTACTTC.

V gene TRBV10-1 combines with J gene TRBJ2-5; possible D gene TRBD1, 7 bases. The CDR3 has 14 residues. V dropped 2 bases and J dropped 4 bases, with 11 bases sitting between them. The germline CDR1 and CDR2 sequences are WNHNN and SYGVQD (reference sequence). CDR3 in DNA: TGCGCCAGCAGTGAGACGGGGGACAGAGAGACCCAGTACTTC. Its translation is CASSETGDRETQYF.

The CDR3: CASSIGTSSSPLHF. In DNA, the CDR3 is TGCGCCAGCAGTATCGGGACGTCGAGTTCACCCCTCCACTTT. The genes are TRBV5-1 and TRBJ1-6, with D maybe TRBD1 (5 bases). Germline CDR1 is SGHRS and CDR2 is YFSETQ. CDR3 length: 14 amino acids. V was cut by 5 bases and J by 9 bases, with 15 bases left in between.

The chain recombines TRBV18 with TRBJ2-4; D is unresolved. The germline V and J ends were trimmed by 0 bases and 0 bases, with 3 bases remaining between them. CDR3 length: 14 amino acids. Germline assignment: CDR1 KGHSH and CDR2 LQKENI. As DNA, the CDR3 is TGTGCCAGCTCACCACCCACAGCCAAAAACATTCAGTACTTC. Its translation: CASSPPTAKNIQYF.

The chain uses TRBV19 and TRBJ1-2; D is perhaps TRBD1 (5 bases). Looked up from germline, CDR1 is LNHDA and CDR2 is SQIVND (reference sequence). The germline V and J ends were trimmed by 1 base and 4 bases, with 13 bases remaining between them. This CDR3 has 15 amino acids. As DNA, the CDR3 is TGTGCCAGTAGTATAGTACCCGAAACAGGCTATGGCTACACCTTC. This encodes CASSIVPETGYGYTF. The whole variable domain, filled in from reference TRBV19 and TRBJ1-2, reads DGGITQSPKYLFRKEGQNVTLSCEQNLNHDAMYWYRQDPGQGLRLIYYSQIVNDFQKGDIAEGYSVSREKKESFPLTVTSAQKNPTAFYLCASSIVPETGYGYTFGSGTRLTVV.

This clone was detected only a few times. The J gene is TRBJ2-1, the V gene TRBV6-5; D might be TRBD2 (5 bases). The CDR3 length is 14 residues. Trimming shortened V by 0 bases and J by 6 bases, and 9 bases separated the two germline ends. Germline loops: CDR1 MNHEY, CDR2 SVGAGI. CDR3 sequence (DNA): TGTGCCAGCAGTTACTCGAGGGCAGTCAATGAGCAGTTCTTC. Translation gives CASSYSRAVNEQFF.

V gene TRBV19 combines with J gene TRBJ2-2, with 8 positions matching TRBD2. The CDR3 contains 15 residues. The germline V gene encodes CDR1 LNHDA and CDR2 SQIVND (reference sequence). The ends lost 9 bases at V and 7 bases at J; junction bases unmatched: 13. CDR3 sequence: CASNPGLERVGELFF. In DNA form, the CDR3 reads TGTGCCAGCAACCCGGGACTAGAGCGTGTCGGGGAGCTGTTTTTT. Together with reference TRBV19 and TRBJ2-2, the CDR3 gives the full variable domain: DGGITQSPKYLFRKEGQNVTLSCEQNLNHDAMYWYRQDPGQGLRLIYYSQIVNDFQKGDIAEGYSVSREKKESFPLTVTSAQKNPTAFYLCASNPGLERVGELFFGEGSRLTVL.

This rearrangement joins TRBV5-4 to TRBJ2-5; 11 nucleotides line up with TRBD2. The germline CDR1 and CDR2 sequences are SGHNT and YYREEE (reference sequence). The CDR3 runs 16 residues. J gave up 1 base and V 2 bases, and 4 bases lay outside the gene matches. As DNA, the CDR3 is TGTGCCAGCAGCTTAGGACTAGCGGGTTCCCAAGAGACCCAGTACTTC. Protein: CASSLGLAGSQETQYF.

Concerning this clone itself: This may stem from a read error, because a much larger clone lies one nucleotide away. The sample contains more than one DNA sequence encoding this CDR3. The CDR3 protein is CASSPGTSGTEQFF. The CDR3 nucleotides are TGCGCCAGCAGCCCCGGGACTAGCGGGACTGAGCAGTTCTTC. V and J are TRBV5-1 and TRBJ2-1; 13 bases align to TRBD2. The germline V gene has CDR1 SGHRS and CDR2 YFSETQ. The V and J ends lost 4 bases and 9 bases, in that order; junction bases with no gene match: 4. The CDR3 is made up of 14 amino acids.

This clone has more than one count but fewer than ten. The chain carries TRBV7-9 and TRBJ1-1; 8 bases match TRBD1. Germline trimming cut 8 bases from V and 5 bases from J; bases unmatched to any gene: 10. Germline V gene lookup returns CDR1 SEHNR and CDR2 FQNEAQ (reference sequence). This CDR3 comprises 14 residues. The DNA of the CDR3 is TGTGCCAGCCTCAGGACAGGGAAAAATACTGAAGCTTTCTTT. This sequence encodes CASLRTGKNTEAFF.

The CDR3 sequence: CASSPTGEGNQPQHF. The CDR3, as DNA: TGTGCCAGCAGCCCGACAGGGGAGGGGAATCAGCCCCAGCATTTT. The chain combines TRBV28 with TRBJ1-5, with 8 bases aligning to TRBD1. The CDR3 spans 15 residues. V was pared by 6 bases and J by 4 bases, with 8 bases of the junction left unmatched. Germline V gene lookup returns CDR1 MDHEN and CDR2 SYDVKM.

A note on this clone: Other nucleotide sequences in the sample specify the same CDR3. This chain uses TRBV18 with TRBJ2-7; D is unclear. The CDR3 loop spans 12 amino acids. V was pared by 3 bases and J by 5 bases, with 8 bases between. Per the germline V gene, CDR1 is KGHSH and CDR2 is LQKENI. The DNA for the CDR3 is TGTGCCAGCTCACCTAACCGGGACGAGCAGTACTTC. Its translation is CASSPNRDEQYF.

This clone has a handful of counts. V usage is TRBV29-1 and J usage is TRBJ2-7; the D call may be TRBD1 or TRBD2 (6 bases each). The CDR3 spans 13 residues. Germline CDR1 reads SQVTM; CDR2 reads ANQGSEA. V gave up 2 bases and J gave up 5 bases, with 13 bases separating them. The CDR3 is CSVESGARNEQYF. The DNA of the CDR3 is TGCAGCGTTGAATCGGGGGCGCGGAACGAGCAGTACTTC.

This clone was detected ten times or more. This chain links TRBV5-8 with TRBJ1-1; 7 bases map to TRBD1. J was trimmed by 8 bases and V by 0 bases; bases with no gene match: 4. This CDR3 is 13 amino acids long. Germline V gene lookup returns CDR1 SGHTS and CDR2 YDEGEE. CDR3 in DNA: TGTGCCAGCAGCTTGGGACAGGGATGGGAAGCTTTCTTT. Translation: CASSLGQGWEAFF.

The table lists this clone with a few counts. The sample has other DNA sequences that encode this CDR3 too. The chain carries TRBV5-1 and TRBJ2-1; D remains unclear. Deletions cut 0 bases from V and 4 bases from J, with 11 bases between. Germline CDR1 SGHRS, CDR2 YFSETQ. The CDR3 spans 15 residues. Written as DNA, the CDR3 is TGCGCCAGCAGCTTGGACTCTAGTCTTTACAATGAGCAGTTCTTC. This codes for CASSLDSSLYNEQFF. Full variable domain (remainder filled in from reference TRBV5-1 and TRBJ2-1): KAGVTQTPRYLIKTRGQQVTLSCSPISGHRSVSWYQQTPGQGLQFLFEYFSETQRNKGNFPGRFSGRQFSNSRSEMNVSTLELGDSALYLCASSLDSSLYNEQFFGPGTRLTVL.

The DNA of the CDR3 is TGTGCCAGTAGTACCGGAGGGGAGGACCAGCCCCAGCATTTT. It yields the protein CASSTGGEDQPQHF. This rearrangement joins TRBV19 to TRBJ1-5; D may be TRBD1 (5 bases). V was cut by 4 bases and J by 7 bases, with 14 bases left in between. Looked up from germline, CDR1 is LNHDA and CDR2 is SQIVND (reference sequence). CDR3 length equals 14 residues.

This chain connects TRBV5-1 to TRBJ2-1; no clear D gene. The CDR3 is 17 residues long. V lost 4 bases, J lost 4 bases, and 21 bases lay in between. Germline V gene data show CDR1 as SGHRS and CDR2 as YFSETQ. The CDR3 is CASSLASGIAPYNEQFF. The DNA for the CDR3 is TGCGCCAGCAGCCTGGCTTCTGGGATCGCTCCTTACAATGAGCAGTTCTTC.

The V call is TRBV7-9, the J call TRBJ2-7, with TRBD2 matching 10 bases. CDR1 is SEHNR, CDR2 FQNEAQ, per germline (reference sequence). Germline trimming cut 6 bases from V and 1 base from J; bases unmatched to any gene: 9. This CDR3 spans 16 amino acids. CDR3 DNA: TGTGCCAGCAGTTCGATTACTAGCGGGGATTCCTACGAGCAGTACTTC. Its translation is CASSSITSGDSYEQYF.

The J gene is TRBJ2-7, the V gene TRBV25-1; D not certain. Trimming took off 3 bases at V and 0 bases at J, with 6 bases between the two ends. Germline loops: CDR1 MGHDK, CDR2 SYGVNS. The CDR3 contains 13 residues. CDR3 bases: TGTGCCAGCAGTGATCCGGGCTCCTACGAGCAGTACTTC. Amino acids: CASSDPGSYEQYF.

This clone occurred once. The chain joins TRBV7-2 to TRBJ2-5, with unresolved D. V lost 5 bases, J lost 7 bases, and 14 bases lay in between. CDR1 and CDR2 from the germline V gene are SGHTA and FQGNSA. The length of the CDR3 is 13 residues. CDR3 residues: CASSTLRSGTQYF. DNA of the CDR3: TGTGCCAGCAGCACCCTCCGGAGTGGGACCCAGTACTTC.